This entry lists 3 T cell receptor beta chains sequenced from one sample in a study of T cell repertoires in cytomegalovirus infection. TCRdb recomputed calls from the reads with MiXCR, one row per CDR3 protein. The repertoire consists of under 120,000 distinct CDR3 sequences, with under 45% occurring once and the leading ten covering about 76%. These receptors' antigens are unknown. The specimen comprised CD8+ T cells from cultured PBMCs, sampled from culture after CMV antigen stimulation. The origin of the receptors is a human donor in good health (CMV status not recorded). Some clones in this sample may be carry-over from other donors' samples.

This clonotype was found a few times. This chain connects TRBV7-2 to TRBJ2-7, with D possibly matching TRBD1 (7 bases). The CDR3 is 15 amino acids. The V gene's germline CDR1 is SGHTA and CDR2 FQGNSA. Trimming stripped 3 bases from V and 3 bases from J, with 15 bases between. The CDR3 region is CASSLQGGTHYEQYF. In DNA, the CDR3 is TGTGCCAGCAGCTTGCAGGGGGGAACCCACTACGAGCAGTACTTC.

This clonotype occurred a few times. The chain employs TRBV7-2 and TRBJ2-7; D is possibly TRBD1 (6 bases). This CDR3 contains 13 residues. Germline CDR1 and CDR2: SGHTA and FQGNSA. V was cut by 2 bases and J by 4 bases, with 9 bases left in between. CDR3 sequence (DNA): TGTGCCAGCAGCTTAAACAGGGCTTACGAGCAGTACTTC. Protein product: CASSLNRAYEQYF. Full variable domain (missing parts from reference TRBV7-2 and TRBJ2-7): GAGVSQSPSNKVTEKGKDVELRCDPISGHTALYWYRQSLGQGLEFLIYFQGNSAPDKSGLPSDRFSAERTGGSVSTLTIQRTQQEDSAVYLCASSLNRAYEQYFGPGTRLTVT.

The genes are TRBV2 and TRBJ1-6; 8 nucleotides match TRBD1. This CDR3 contains 14 residues. The J segment lost 7 bases and the V segment lost 6 bases, leaving 5 bases of the junction unmatched. The germline V gene encodes CDR1 SNHLY and CDR2 FYNNEI. The CDR3 loop is CASSERQGNSPLHF. For the CDR3, the DNA is TGTGCCAGCAGCGAGCGACAGGGGAATTCACCCCTCCACTTT.